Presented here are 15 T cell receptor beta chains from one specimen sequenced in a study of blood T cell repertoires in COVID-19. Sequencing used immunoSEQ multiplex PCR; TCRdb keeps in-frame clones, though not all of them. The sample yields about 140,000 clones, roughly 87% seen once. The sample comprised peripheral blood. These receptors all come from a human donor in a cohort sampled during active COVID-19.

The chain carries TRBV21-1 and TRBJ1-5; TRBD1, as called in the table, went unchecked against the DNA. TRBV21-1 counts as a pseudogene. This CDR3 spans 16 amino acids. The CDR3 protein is CASSRTGGDCNQPQHF. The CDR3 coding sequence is TGTGCCAGCAGCCGGACAGGGGGCGATTGCAATCAGCCCCAGCATTTT.

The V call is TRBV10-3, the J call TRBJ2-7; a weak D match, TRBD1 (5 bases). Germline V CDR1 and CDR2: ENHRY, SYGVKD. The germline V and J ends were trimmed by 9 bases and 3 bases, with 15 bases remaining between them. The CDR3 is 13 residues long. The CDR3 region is CAIWSQGLYEQYF. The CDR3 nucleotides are TGTGCCATTTGGTCCCAGGGCCTCTACGAGCAGTACTTC.

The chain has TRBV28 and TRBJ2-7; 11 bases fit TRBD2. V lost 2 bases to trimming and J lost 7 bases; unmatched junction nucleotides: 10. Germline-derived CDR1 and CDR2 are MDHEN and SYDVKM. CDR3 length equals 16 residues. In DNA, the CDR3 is TGTGCCAGCAGTTTAAGAACTAGCGGGAGTAGAGGGGAGCAGTACTTC. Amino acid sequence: CASSLRTSGSRGEQYF.

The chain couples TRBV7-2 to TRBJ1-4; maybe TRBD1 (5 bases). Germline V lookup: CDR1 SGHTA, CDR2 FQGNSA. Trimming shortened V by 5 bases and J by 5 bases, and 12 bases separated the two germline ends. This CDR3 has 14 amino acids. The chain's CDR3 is CASSPQGGNEKLFF. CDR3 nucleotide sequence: TGTGCCAGCAGCCCTCAGGGAGGGAATGAAAAACTGTTTTTT. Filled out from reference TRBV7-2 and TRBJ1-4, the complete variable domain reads GAGVSQSPSNKVTEKGKDVELRCDPISGHTALYWYRQSLGQGLEFLIYFQGNSAPDKSGLPSDRFSAERTGGSVSTLTIQRTQQEDSAVYLCASSPQGGNEKLFFGSGTQLSVL.

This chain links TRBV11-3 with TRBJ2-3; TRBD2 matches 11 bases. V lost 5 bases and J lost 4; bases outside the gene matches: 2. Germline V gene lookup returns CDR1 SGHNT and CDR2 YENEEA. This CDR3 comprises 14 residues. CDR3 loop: CASSTSGRSDTQYF. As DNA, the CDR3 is TGTGCCAGCAGCACTAGCGGGAGATCAGATACGCAGTATTTT.

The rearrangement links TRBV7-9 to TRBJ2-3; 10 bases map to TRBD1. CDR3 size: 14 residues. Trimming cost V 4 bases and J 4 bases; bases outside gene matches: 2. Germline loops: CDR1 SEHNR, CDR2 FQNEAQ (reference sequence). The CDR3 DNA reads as TGTGCCAGCAGCTGGGACAGGGGCGCAGATACGCAGTATTTT. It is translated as CASSWDRGADTQYF.

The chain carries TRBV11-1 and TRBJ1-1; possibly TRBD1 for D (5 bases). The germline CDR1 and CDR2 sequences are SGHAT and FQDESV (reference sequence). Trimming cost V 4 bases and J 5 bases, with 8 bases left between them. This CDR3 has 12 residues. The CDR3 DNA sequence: TGTGCCAGCAGCTCCGGGGGGACTGAAGCTTTCTTT. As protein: CASSSGGTEAFF.

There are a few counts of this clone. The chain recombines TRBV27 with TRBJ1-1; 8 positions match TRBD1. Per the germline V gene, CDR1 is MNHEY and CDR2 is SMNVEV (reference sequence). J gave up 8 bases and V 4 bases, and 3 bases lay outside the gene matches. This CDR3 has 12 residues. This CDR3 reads CASSSRTGEAFF. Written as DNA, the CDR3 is TGTGCCAGCAGTTCTAGGACAGGGGAAGCTTTCTTT.

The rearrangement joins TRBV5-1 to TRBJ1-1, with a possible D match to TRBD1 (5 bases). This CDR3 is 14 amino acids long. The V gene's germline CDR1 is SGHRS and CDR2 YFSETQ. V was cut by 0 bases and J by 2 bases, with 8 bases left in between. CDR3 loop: CASSLVQDNTEAFF. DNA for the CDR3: TGCGCCAGCAGCTTGGTACAGGACAACACTGAAGCTTTCTTT.

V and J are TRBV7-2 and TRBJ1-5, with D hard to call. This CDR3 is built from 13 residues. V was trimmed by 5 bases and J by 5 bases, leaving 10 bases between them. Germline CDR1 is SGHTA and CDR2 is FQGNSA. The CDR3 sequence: CASSPTVDQPQHF. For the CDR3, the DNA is TGTGCCAGCAGCCCAACCGTAGATCAGCCCCAGCATTTT. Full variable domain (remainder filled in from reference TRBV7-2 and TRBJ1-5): GAGVSQSPSNKVTEKGKDVELRCDPISGHTALYWYRQSLGQGLEFLIYFQGNSAPDKSGLPSDRFSAERTGGSVSTLTIQRTQQEDSAVYLCASSPTVDQPQHFGDGTRLSIL.

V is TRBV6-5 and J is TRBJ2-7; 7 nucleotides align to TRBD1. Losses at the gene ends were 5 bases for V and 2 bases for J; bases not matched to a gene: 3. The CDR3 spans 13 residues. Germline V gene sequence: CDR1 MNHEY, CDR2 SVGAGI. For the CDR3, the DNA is TGTGCCAGCAGTCGGACAGGACCCTACGAGCAGTACTTC. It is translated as CASSRTGPYEQYF.

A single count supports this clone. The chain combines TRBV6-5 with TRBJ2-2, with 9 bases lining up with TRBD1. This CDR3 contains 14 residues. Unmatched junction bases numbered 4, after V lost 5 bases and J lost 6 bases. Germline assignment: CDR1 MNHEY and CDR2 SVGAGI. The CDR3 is CASSRDREAGELFF. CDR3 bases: TGTGCCAGCAGTCGGGACAGGGAAGCCGGGGAGCTGTTTTTT.

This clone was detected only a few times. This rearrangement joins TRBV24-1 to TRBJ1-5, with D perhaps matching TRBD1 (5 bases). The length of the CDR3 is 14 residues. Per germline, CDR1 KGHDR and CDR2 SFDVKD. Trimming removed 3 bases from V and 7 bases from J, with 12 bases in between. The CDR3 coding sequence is TGTGCCACCAGTGATGCAGGGATGGGGCAGCCCCAGCATTTT. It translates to CATSDAGMGQPQHF.

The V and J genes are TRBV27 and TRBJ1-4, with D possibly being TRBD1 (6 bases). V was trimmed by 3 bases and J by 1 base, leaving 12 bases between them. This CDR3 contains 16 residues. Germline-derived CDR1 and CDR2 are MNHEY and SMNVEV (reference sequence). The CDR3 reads CASSLRGGRTNEKLFF. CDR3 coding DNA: TGTGCCAGCAGTTTGCGGGGGGGGCGAACTAATGAAAAACTGTTTTTT.

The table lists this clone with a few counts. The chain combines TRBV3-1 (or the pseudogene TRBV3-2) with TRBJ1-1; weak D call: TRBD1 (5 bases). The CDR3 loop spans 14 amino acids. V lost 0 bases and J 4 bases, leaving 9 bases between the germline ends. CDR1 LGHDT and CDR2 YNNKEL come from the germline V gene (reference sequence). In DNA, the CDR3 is TGTGCCAGCAGCCAAGATTCGGGGGTCACTGAAGCTTTCTTT. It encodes CASSQDSGVTEAFF.